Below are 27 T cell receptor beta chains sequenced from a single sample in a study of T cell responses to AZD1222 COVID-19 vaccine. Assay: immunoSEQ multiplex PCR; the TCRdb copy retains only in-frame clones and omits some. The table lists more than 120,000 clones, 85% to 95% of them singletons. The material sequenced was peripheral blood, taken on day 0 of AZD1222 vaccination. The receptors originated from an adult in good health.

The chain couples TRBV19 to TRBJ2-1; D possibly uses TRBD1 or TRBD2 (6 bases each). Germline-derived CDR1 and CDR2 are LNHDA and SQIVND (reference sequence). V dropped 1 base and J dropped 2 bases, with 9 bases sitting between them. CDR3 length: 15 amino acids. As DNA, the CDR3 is TGTGCCAGTAGTATAGCGGGGGCCCCCTACAATGAGCAGTTCTTC. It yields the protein CASSIAGAPYNEQFF.

The CDR3: CASSFSWLADTQYF. The CDR3 DNA is TGTGCCAGCAGCTTTAGTTGGCTAGCCGATACGCAGTATTTT. This chain joins TRBV7-9 and TRBJ2-3; D might be TRBD2 (5 bases). The length of the CDR3 is 14 residues. V was cut by 3 bases and J by 6 bases, with 13 bases left in between. Germline V gene data show CDR1 as SEHNR and CDR2 as FQNEAQ (reference sequence).

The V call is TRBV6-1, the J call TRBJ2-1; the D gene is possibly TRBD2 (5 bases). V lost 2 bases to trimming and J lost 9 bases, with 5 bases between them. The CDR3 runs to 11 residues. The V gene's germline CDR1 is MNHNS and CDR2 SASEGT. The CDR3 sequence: CASSELAEQFF. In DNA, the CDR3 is TGTGCCAGCAGTGAACTAGCTGAGCAGTTCTTC.

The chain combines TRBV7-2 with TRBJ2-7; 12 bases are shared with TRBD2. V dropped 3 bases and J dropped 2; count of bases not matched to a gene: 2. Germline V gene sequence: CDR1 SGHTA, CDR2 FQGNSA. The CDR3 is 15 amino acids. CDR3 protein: CASSFSSGGAYEQYF. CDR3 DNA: TGTGCCAGCAGCTTTTCTAGCGGGGGGGCCTACGAGCAGTACTTC.

This chain's CDR3 is CASSPATSERSYEQYF. The CDR3 bases are TGTGCCAGCAGTCCGGCGACTAGCGAAAGGTCCTACGAGCAGTACTTC. The V and J genes are TRBV6-2 or TRBV6-3 and TRBJ2-7, with 8 bases aligning to TRBD2. This CDR3 is 16 amino acids long. The V and J ends lost 5 bases and 1 base, in that order; junction bases with no gene match: 10. Germline V gives CDR1 MNHEY, CDR2 SVGEGT.

CDR3 region: CSARGTGRTEAFF. For the CDR3, the DNA is TGCAGCGCGAGGGGGACAGGGAGGACTGAAGCTTTCTTT. The genes are TRBV29-1 and TRBJ1-1; TRBD1 matches 9 bases. Germline CDR1 and CDR2: SQVTM and ANQGSEA. Trimming cost V 7 bases and J 5 bases; bases outside gene matches: 8. CDR3 length: 13 amino acids.

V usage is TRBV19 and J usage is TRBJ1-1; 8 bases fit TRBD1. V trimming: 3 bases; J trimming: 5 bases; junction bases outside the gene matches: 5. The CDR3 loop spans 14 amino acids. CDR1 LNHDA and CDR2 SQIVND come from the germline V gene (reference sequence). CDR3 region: CASSIQGAGTEAFF. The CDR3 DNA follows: TGTGCCAGTAGTATCCAGGGGGCAGGGACTGAAGCTTTCTTT.

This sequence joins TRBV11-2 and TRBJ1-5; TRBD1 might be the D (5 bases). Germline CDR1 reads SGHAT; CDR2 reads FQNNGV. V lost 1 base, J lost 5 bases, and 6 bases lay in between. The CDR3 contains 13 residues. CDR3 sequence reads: CASSLGGDQPQHF. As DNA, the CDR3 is TGTGCCAGCAGCTTAGGGGGGGATCAGCCCCAGCATTTT.

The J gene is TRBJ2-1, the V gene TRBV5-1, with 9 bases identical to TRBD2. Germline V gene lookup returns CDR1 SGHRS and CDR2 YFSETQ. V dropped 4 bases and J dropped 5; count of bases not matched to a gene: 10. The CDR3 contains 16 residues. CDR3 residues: CASSPTVAGANNEQFF. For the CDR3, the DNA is TGCGCCAGCAGCCCAACTGTAGCGGGGGCGAACAATGAGCAGTTCTTC.

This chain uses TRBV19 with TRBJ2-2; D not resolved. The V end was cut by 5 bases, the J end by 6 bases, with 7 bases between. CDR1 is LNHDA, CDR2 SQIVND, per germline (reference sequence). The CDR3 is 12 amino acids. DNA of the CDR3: TGTGCCAGTAGTCAAGGGCCCGGGGAGCTGTTTTTT. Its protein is CASSQGPGELFF.

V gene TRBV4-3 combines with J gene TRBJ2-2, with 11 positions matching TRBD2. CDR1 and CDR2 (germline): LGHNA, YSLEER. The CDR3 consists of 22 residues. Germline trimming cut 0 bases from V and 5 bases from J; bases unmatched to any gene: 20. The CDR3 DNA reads TGCGCCAGCAGCCAAGATTCTCTTTTTGGGCTAGCGGGGGGTACGTCGACCGGGGAGCTGTTTTTT. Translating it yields CASSQDSLFGLAGGTSTGELFF.

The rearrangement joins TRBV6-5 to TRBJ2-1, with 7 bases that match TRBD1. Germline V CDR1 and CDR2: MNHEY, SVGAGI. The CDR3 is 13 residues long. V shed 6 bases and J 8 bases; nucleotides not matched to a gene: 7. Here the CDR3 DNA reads TGTGCCAGCAGCAGTGACAGGGACGATGAGCAGTTCTTC. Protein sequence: CASSSDRDDEQFF.

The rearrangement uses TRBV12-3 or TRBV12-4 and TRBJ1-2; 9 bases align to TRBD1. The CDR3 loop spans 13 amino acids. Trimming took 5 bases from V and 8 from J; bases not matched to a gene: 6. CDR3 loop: CASSTRDREGYTF. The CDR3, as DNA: TGTGCCAGCAGTACCCGGGACAGGGAAGGCTACACCTTC.

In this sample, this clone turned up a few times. The CDR3 is CASSEGPNEQYF. CDR3 nucleotides: TGTGCCAGCAGCGAAGGGCCAAACGAGCAGTACTTC. The chain is built from TRBV9 and TRBJ2-7; D not resolved. The CDR3 spans 12 residues. Deletions cut 3 bases from V and 5 bases from J, with 9 bases between. Germline V gene lookup returns CDR1 SGDLS and CDR2 YYNGEE.

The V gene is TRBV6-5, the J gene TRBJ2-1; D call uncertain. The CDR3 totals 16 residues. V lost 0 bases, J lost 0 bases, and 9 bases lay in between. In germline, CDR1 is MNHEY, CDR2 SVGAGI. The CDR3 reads CASSYSTASSYNEQFF. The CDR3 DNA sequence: TGTGCCAGCAGTTACTCGACTGCTAGCTCCTACAATGAGCAGTTCTTC.

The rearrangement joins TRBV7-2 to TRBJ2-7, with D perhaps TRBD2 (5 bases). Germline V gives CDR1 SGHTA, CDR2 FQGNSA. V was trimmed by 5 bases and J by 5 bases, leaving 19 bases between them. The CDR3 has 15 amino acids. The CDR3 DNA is TGTGCCAGCAGCCCTAGCCTGGACCGGACCCACGAGCAGTACTTC. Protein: CASSPSLDRTHEQYF.

CDR3 DNA: TGCGCCAGCCGAAAGGGCGTTCAAGAGACCCAGTACTTC. Protein product: CASRKGVQETQYF. V is TRBV23-1 and J is TRBJ2-5, with D unresolved. TRBV23-1 is filed as an ORF, its function uncertain. V lost 8 bases, J lost 2 bases, and 12 bases lay in between. This CDR3 region has 13 residues.

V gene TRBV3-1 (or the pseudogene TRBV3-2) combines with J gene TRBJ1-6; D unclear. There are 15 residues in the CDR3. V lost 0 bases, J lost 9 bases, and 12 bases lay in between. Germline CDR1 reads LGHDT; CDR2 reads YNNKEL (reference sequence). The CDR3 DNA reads TGTGCCAGCAGCCAAGAAGGATCAGCCAGTTCACCCCTCCACTTT. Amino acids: CASSQEGSASSPLHF.

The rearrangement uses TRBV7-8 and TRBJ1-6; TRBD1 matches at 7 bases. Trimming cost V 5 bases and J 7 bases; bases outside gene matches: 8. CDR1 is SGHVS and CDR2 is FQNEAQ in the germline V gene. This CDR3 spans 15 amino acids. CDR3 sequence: CASSATGTENSPLHF. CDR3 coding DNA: TGTGCCAGCAGCGCGACCGGGACAGAGAATTCACCCCTCCACTTT.

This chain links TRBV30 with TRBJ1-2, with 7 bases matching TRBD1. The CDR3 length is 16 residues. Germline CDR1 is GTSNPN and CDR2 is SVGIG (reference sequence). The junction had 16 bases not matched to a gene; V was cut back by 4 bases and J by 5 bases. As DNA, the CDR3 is TGTGCCTGGAACCCGGCCCTTGGACAGGACCTGTATGGCTACACCTTC. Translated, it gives CAWNPALGQDLYGYTF.

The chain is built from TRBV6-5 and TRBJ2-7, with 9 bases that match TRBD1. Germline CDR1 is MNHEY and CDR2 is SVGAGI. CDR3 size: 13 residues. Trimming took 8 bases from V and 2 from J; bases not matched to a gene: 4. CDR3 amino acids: CASRDRVTYEQYF. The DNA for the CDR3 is TGTGCCAGCCGGGACAGGGTCACCTACGAGCAGTACTTC.

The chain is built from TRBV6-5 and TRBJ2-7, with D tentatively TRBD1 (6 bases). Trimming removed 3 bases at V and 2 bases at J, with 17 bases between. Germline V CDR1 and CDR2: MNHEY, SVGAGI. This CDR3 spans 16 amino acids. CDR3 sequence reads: CASSYRPGVPTYEQYF. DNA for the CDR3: TGTGCCAGCAGTTATCGGCCAGGGGTACCAACCTACGAGCAGTACTTC.

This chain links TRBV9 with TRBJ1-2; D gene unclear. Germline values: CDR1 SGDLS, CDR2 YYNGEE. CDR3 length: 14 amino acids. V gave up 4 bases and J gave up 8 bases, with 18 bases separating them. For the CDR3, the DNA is TGTGCCAGCAGCACGGGCCAATCACCGTTGGGCTACACCTTC. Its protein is CASSTGQSPLGYTF.

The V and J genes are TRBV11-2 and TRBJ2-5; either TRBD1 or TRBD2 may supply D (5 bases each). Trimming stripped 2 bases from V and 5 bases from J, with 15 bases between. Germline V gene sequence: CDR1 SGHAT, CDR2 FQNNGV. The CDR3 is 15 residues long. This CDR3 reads CASSLRPGTTETQYF. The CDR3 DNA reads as TGTGCCAGCAGCTTAAGGCCCGGGACGACCGAGACCCAGTACTTC.

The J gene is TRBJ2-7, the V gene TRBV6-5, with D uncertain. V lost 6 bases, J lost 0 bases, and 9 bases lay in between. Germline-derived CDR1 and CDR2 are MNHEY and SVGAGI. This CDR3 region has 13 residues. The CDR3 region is CASRVRLSYEQYF. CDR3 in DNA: TGTGCCAGCAGAGTTAGGCTCTCCTACGAGCAGTACTTC.

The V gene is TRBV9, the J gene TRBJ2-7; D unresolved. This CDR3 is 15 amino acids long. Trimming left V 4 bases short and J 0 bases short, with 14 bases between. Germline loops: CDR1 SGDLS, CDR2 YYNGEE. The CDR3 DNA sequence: TGTGCCAGCAGCCCCAATCATAAAAGCTCCTACGAGCAGTACTTC. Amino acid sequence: CASSPNHKSSYEQYF.

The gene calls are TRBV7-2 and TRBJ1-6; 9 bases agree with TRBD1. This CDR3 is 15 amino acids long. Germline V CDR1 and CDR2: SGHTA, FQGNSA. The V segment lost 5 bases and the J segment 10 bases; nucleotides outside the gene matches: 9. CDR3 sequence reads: CASSDGQGFESPLHF. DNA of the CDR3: TGTGCCAGCAGCGACGGACAGGGGTTCGAATCACCCCTCCACTTT.